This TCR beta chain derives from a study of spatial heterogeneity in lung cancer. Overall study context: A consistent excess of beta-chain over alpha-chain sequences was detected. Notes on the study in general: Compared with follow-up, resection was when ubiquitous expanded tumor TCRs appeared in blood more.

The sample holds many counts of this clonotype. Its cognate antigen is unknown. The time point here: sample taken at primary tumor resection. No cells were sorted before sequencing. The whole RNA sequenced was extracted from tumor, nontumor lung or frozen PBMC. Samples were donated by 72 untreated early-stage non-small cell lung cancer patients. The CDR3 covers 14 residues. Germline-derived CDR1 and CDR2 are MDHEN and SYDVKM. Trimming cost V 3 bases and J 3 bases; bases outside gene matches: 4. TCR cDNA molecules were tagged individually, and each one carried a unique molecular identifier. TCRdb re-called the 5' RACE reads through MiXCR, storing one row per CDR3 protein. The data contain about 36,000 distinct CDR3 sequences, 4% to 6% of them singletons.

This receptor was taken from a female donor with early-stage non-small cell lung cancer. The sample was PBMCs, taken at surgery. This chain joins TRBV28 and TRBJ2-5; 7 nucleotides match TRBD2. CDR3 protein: CASSLRLAEETQYF. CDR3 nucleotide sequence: TGTGCCAGCAGTTTGCGGCTAGCGGAAGAGACCCAGTACTTC. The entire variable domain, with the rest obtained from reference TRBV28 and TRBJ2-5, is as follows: DVKVTQSSRYLVKRTGEKVFLECVQDMDHENMFWYRQDPGLGLRLIYFSYDVKMKEKGDIPEGYSVSREKKERFSLILESASTNQTSMYLCASSLRLAEETQYFGPGTRLLVL.